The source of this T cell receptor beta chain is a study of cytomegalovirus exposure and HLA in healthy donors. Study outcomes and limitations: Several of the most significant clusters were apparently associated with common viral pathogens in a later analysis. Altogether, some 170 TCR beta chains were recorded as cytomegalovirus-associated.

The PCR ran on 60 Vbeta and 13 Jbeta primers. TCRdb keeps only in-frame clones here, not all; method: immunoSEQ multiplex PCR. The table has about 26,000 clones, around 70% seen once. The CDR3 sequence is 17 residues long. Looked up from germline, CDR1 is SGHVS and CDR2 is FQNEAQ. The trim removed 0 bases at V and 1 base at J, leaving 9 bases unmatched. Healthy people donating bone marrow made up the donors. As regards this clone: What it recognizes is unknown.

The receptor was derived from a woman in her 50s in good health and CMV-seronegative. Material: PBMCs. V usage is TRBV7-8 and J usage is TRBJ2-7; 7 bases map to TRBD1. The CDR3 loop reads CASSLAEPTGDSYEQYF. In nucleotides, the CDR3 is TGTGCCAGCAGCTTAGCCGAACCCACAGGGGATTCCTACGAGCAGTACTTC.